The clone carrying this TCR beta chain has a single count. Germline-derived CDR1 and CDR2 are SGHRS and YFSETQ. V gave up 5 bases and J gave up 8 bases; unmatched junction bases: 6. CDR3 length: 13 amino acids. The data derive from a study of blood T cell repertoires in COVID-19. Method: immunoSEQ multiplex PCR; TCRdb's copy keeps in-frame clones and lacks some. The profile covers more than 200,000 clones, with 88% appearing a single time and over 1.5% taken by the ten largest. The source is a man between 65 and 79 years old with acute or convalescent COVID-19. Source material: peripheral blood. The chain carries TRBV5-1 and TRBJ1-4, with 7 positions matching TRBD1. The chain's CDR3 is CASSDRDGEKLFF. CDR3 DNA: TGCGCCAGCAGTGACAGGGATGGCGAAAAACTGTTTTTT.